The next 15 T cell receptor beta chains were all read from a single sample in a study of control samples from healthy donors and cancer patients. Produced via immunoSEQ multiplex PCR; TCRdb's table is partial and in-frame only. The sample carries about 120,000 clones, around 92% recorded once. Sequenced material: blood. Receptors originate from a man aged 45-65 years in good health.

The rearrangement uses TRBV11-2 and TRBJ1-1; no clear D gene. The V end was cut by 5 bases, the J end by 3 bases, with 16 bases between. This CDR3 has 15 residues. Per the germline V gene, CDR1 is SGHAT and CDR2 is FQNNGV. CDR3 sequence: CASSPGLIRDTEAFF. The CDR3 coding sequence is TGTGCCAGCAGCCCCGGACTCATAAGGGACACTGAAGCTTTCTTT.

The V and J genes are TRBV6-5 and TRBJ2-7, with D perhaps TRBD2 (5 bases). Per germline, CDR1 MNHEY and CDR2 SVGAGI. Trimming left V 5 bases short and J 4 bases short, with 12 bases between. The CDR3 totals 13 residues. In DNA, the CDR3 is TGTGCCAGCAGTCCCCGGTGGGAGTACGAGCAGTACTTC. This gives the protein CASSPRWEYEQYF.

This sequence joins TRBV6-5 and TRBJ2-7; a weak D match, TRBD2 (6 bases). The CDR3 is made up of 13 amino acids. Germline CDR1 is MNHEY and CDR2 is SVGAGI. V was clipped by 7 bases and J by 4 bases, with 14 bases between them. CDR3 residues: CASTAPGVYEQYF. The CDR3 coding sequence is TGTGCCAGCACCGCCCCGGGGGTTTACGAGCAGTACTTC.

V usage is TRBV19 and J usage is TRBJ2-5; TRBD1 aligns across 7 bases. The CDR3 runs to 15 residues. V lost 5 bases to trimming and J lost 4 bases; unmatched junction nucleotides: 10. Germline assignment: CDR1 LNHDA and CDR2 SQIVND (reference sequence). Here the CDR3 DNA reads TGTGCCAGTAGTGCCCGAGGGGGCGCGGGAGAGACCCAGTACTTC. This gives the protein CASSARGGAGETQYF.

This chain connects TRBV6-2 or TRBV6-3 to TRBJ1-1; possible D gene TRBD1, 5 bases. CDR1 MNHEY and CDR2 SVGEGT come from the germline V gene. The length of the CDR3 is 14 residues. V was shortened by 5 bases and J by 4 bases, with 14 bases between the two germline ends. For the CDR3, the DNA is TGTGCCAGCAGTCAACCTACCCAGGGCACTGAAGCTTTCTTT. This codes for CASSQPTQGTEAFF.

This sequence joins TRBV7-8 and TRBJ2-7; 9 nucleotides line up with TRBD1. There are 15 residues in the CDR3. Germline V CDR1 and CDR2: SGHVS, FQNEAQ. V shed 4 bases, J shed 4 bases, and the junction held 8 bases outside the gene matches. The CDR3 spells CASSSSGTGYYEQYF. The CDR3 bases are TGTGCCAGCAGCTCCTCCGGGACAGGGTATTACGAGCAGTACTTC.

This sequence joins TRBV7-9 and TRBJ2-1, with TRBD2 matching over 8 bases. This CDR3 comprises 18 residues. CDR1 and CDR2 from the germline V gene are SEHNR and FQNEAQ (reference sequence). V dropped 0 bases and J dropped 1; count of bases not matched to a gene: 8. In DNA, the CDR3 is TGTGCCAGCAGCTTAGCCCGTATGCGGGGGGCGTCCTACAATGAGCAGTTCTTC. Translated, it gives CASSLARMRGASYNEQFF.

The chain couples TRBV29-1 to TRBJ2-7; either TRBD1 or TRBD2 may fit D (5 bases each). Trimming removed 6 bases from V and 3 bases from J, with 15 bases in between. CDR3 length: 13 residues. Germline values: CDR1 SQVTM, CDR2 ANQGSEA. The CDR3 loop reads CSVDSGRDYEQYF. CDR3 DNA: TGCAGCGTCGACTCGGGACGGGACTACGAGCAGTACTTC.

This clone showed up just once. The J gene is TRBJ2-7, the V gene TRBV3-1 (or the pseudogene TRBV3-2); D perhaps matches TRBD1 (5 bases). Trimming stripped 0 bases from V and 4 bases from J, with 16 bases between. CDR3 size: 16 residues. Germline V gene lookup returns CDR1 LGHDT and CDR2 YNNKEL (reference sequence). The CDR3 loop is CASSQDLTRRTYEQYF. CDR3 DNA sequence: TGTGCCAGCAGCCAAGATTTAACACGAAGGACATACGAGCAGTACTTC.

The sample holds a few counts of this clone. The chain recombines TRBV5-1 with TRBJ2-1; D perhaps matches TRBD1 (6 bases). Germline V gene lookup returns CDR1 SGHRS and CDR2 YFSETQ. The CDR3 length is 14 residues. Trimming stripped 3 bases from V and 8 bases from J, with 15 bases between. The CDR3 sequence: CASSYHRDDDEQFF. DNA for the CDR3: TGCGCCAGCAGCTACCACAGGGACGACGATGAGCAGTTCTTC.

V gene TRBV27 combines with J gene TRBJ1-2, with D tentatively TRBD1 (6 bases). The CDR3 has 15 residues. Germline-derived CDR1 and CDR2 are MNHEY and SMNVEV (reference sequence). Deletions cut 5 bases from V and 3 bases from J, with 16 bases between. The CDR3 loop is CASSPRGGPHYGYTF. CDR3 nucleotides: TGTGCCAGCAGTCCGCGCGGGGGCCCCCACTATGGCTACACCTTC.

J is TRBJ1-2 and V is TRBV27; the D is unclear. V was clipped by 2 bases and J by 4 bases, with 11 bases between them. The CDR3 runs to 14 residues. Looked up from germline, CDR1 is MNHEY and CDR2 is SMNVEV (reference sequence). Here the CDR3 reads CASSLKAGIYGYTF. The CDR3 bases are TGTGCCAGCAGTTTAAAGGCCGGGATCTATGGCTACACCTTC.

CDR3 in DNA: TGTGCCAGCAGCCCTCGACTAGCGGGAGACCCGGAAGTCTATGAGCAGTTCTTC. Its protein is CASSPRLAGDPEVYEQFF. This rearrangement joins TRBV7-9 to TRBJ2-1; the match to TRBD2 covers 12 bases. Germline V gene data show CDR1 as SEHNR and CDR2 as FQNEAQ (reference sequence). V dropped 5 bases and J dropped 8; count of bases not matched to a gene: 16. CDR3 length: 18 amino acids.

The chain links TRBV5-1 to TRBJ1-2, with TRBD1 as a possible D gene (5 bases). This CDR3 region has 14 residues. CDR1 is SGHRS and CDR2 is YFSETQ in the germline V gene. V lost 5 bases to trimming and J lost 3 bases, with 14 bases between them. The CDR3 spells CASSFEGTYYGYTF. Written as DNA, the CDR3 is TGCGCCAGCAGTTTTGAAGGGACCTACTATGGCTACACCTTC.

The chain combines TRBV9 with TRBJ1-1; possibly TRBD1 for D (5 bases). CDR1 is SGDLS, CDR2 YYNGEE, per germline. Trimming took off 4 bases at V and 1 base at J, with 14 bases between the two ends. CDR3 size: 15 residues. The CDR3 nucleotides are TGTGCCAGCAGCCCCTTTGGGACGCCGAACACTGAAGCTTTCTTT. Amino acid sequence: CASSPFGTPNTEAFF.